These 24 T cell receptor beta chains originate from one sample sequenced in a study of blood T cell repertoires in COVID-19 (dated by TCRdb to 2018 to 2021). Library preparation was by the immunoSEQ multiplex PCR assay. The clones in this table, taken by TCRdb from immuneACCESS, are in-frame only. Not every clone is retained; where verified, under half of the shortfall comes from an unresolved V gene, and the cause of the rest is unknown. This sample has about 190,000 clones in its table, and around 73% of those were observed once. The ten biggest clones cover approximately 15% of the sample. The material sequenced was PBMCs or T cells enriched from blood (not recorded which). The receptor set was obtained from a woman in her 50s who had recovered from COVID-19.

This clone was counted a single time. The J gene is TRBJ2-1, the V gene TRBV9; 8 bases are shared with TRBD2. The CDR3 length is 17 residues. V lost 0 bases and J lost 9; bases outside the gene matches: 14. Germline CDR1 is SGDLS and CDR2 is YYNGEE. The CDR3 DNA reads TGTGCCAGCAGCGTAGGTGGTGATAGCGGGATGCAGGGTGAGCAGTTCTTC. Translation: CASSVGGDSGMQGEQFF.

This clone occurred once. CDR3 DNA sequence: TGCGCCAGCAGCTTTACCGGGGTCCGCCACGAGCAGTACTTC. This gives the protein CASSFTGVRHEQYF. V is TRBV5-1 and J is TRBJ2-7; D is possibly TRBD2 (5 bases). Germline loops: CDR1 SGHRS, CDR2 YFSETQ. The V end lost 2 bases, the J end lost 5 bases, and 14 bases lay between the germline ends. This CDR3 is 14 amino acids long.

This clone showed up many times. The chain uses TRBV7-6 and TRBJ2-1; 7 bases are a match to TRBD1. Germline CDR1 SGHVS, CDR2 FNYEAQ. V gave up 4 bases and J gave up 5 bases; unmatched junction bases: 11. This CDR3 has 16 amino acids. The CDR3 loop reads CASSSRPGQPDNEQFF. CDR3 sequence (DNA): TGTGCCAGCAGCTCCCGGCCGGGACAGCCTGACAATGAGCAGTTCTTC.

The chain has TRBV28 and TRBJ1-5, with 11 bases aligning to TRBD1. Germline V gives CDR1 MDHEN, CDR2 SYDVKM. V lost 6 bases to trimming and J lost 5 bases; unmatched junction nucleotides: 3. This CDR3 contains 14 residues. As DNA, the CDR3 is TGTGCCAGCAGGACGGGACAGGGGGATCAGCCCCAGCATTTT. As protein: CASRTGQGDQPQHF. Complete variable domain (other parts from reference TRBV28 and TRBJ1-5): DVKVTQSSRYLVKRTGEKVFLECVQDMDHENMFWYRQDPGLGLRLIYFSYDVKMKEKGDIPEGYSVSREKKERFSLILESASTNQTSMYLCASRTGQGDQPQHFGDGTRLSIL.

The rearrangement uses TRBV7-6 and TRBJ2-1; 8 bases match TRBD2. Germline V gives CDR1 SGHVS, CDR2 FNYEAQ. Unmatched junction bases numbered 15, after V lost 4 bases and J lost 7 bases. The CDR3 has 17 amino acids. The CDR3 nucleotides are TGTGCCAGCAGCTCCGAAGGCCCCAGCGGGAGTTCAAATGAGCAGTTCTTC. Amino acids: CASSSEGPSGSSNEQFF.

The chain uses TRBV7-8 and TRBJ2-5; 10 nucleotides align to TRBD2. The CDR3 is 16 residues long. Trimming at V came to 1 base and at J to 2 bases, leaving 4 bases not matched to a gene. Per the germline V gene, CDR1 is SGHVS and CDR2 is FQNEAQ. The CDR3 coding sequence is TGTGCCAGCAGCTTAGGCTATAGCGGGGGGCAAGAGACCCAGTACTTC. Protein product: CASSLGYSGGQETQYF.

The chain employs TRBV29-1 and TRBJ1-1; D is uncertain. This CDR3 is 10 amino acids long. Per germline, CDR1 SQVTM and CDR2 ANQGSEA. V gave up 8 bases and J gave up 13 bases, with 17 bases separating them. This CDR3 is CSTDAEVGFF. Written as DNA, the CDR3 is TGCAGCACCGACGCGGAGGTAGGTTTCTTT.

This clone was seen only once. The V and J genes are TRBV30 and TRBJ1-4, with 10 nucleotides matching TRBD1. The CDR3 length is 13 residues. The V gene end was trimmed by 3 bases and the J gene end by 8 bases; junction bases not matched to a gene: 3. The germline gives CDR1 GTSNPN, CDR2 SVGIG (reference sequence). The CDR3 sequence is CAWRGTGVEKLFF. The CDR3 DNA reads as TGTGCCTGGAGAGGGACAGGGGTCGAAAAACTGTTTTTT.

This chain uses TRBV9 with TRBJ2-3, with D maybe TRBD2 (6 bases). CDR3 length equals 14 residues. Trimming removed 6 bases from V and 6 bases from J, with 17 bases in between. Germline V gene lookup returns CDR1 SGDLS and CDR2 YYNGEE. CDR3 in amino acids: CASNPLGGSDTQYF. For the CDR3, the DNA is TGTGCCAGCAACCCATTAGGAGGGTCGGATACGCAGTATTTT.

This chain uses TRBV12-3 or TRBV12-4 with TRBJ1-3; D unclear. The CDR3 length is 11 residues. The V gene lost 6 bases and the J gene lost 4 bases, with 4 bases spanning the gap. This CDR3 is CASSRGNTIYF. The CDR3 DNA reads as TGTGCCAGCAGCCGGGGAAACACCATATATTTT.

The rearrangement joins TRBV12-5 to TRBJ1-2; 7 nucleotides align to TRBD1. V lost 3 bases to trimming and J lost 6 bases; unmatched junction nucleotides: 13. From germline, CDR1 is LGHNT and CDR2 FRNRAP. The CDR3 consists of 16 residues. The CDR3 DNA reads TGTGCTAGTGGTTTCTTTCTTCAAGACAGGGTGGATGGCTACACCTTC. Translating gives CASGFFLQDRVDGYTF.

The chain couples TRBV30 to TRBJ2-7; D uncertain. The CDR3 has 13 amino acids. Germline CDR1 and CDR2: GTSNPN and SVGIG (reference sequence). Between the trimmed V and J ends, which lost 0 bases and 2 bases, there was a span of 8 bases. The CDR3 region is CAWSVRGPYEQYF. CDR3 nucleotide sequence: TGTGCCTGGAGTGTACGCGGTCCCTACGAGCAGTACTTC.

The chain couples TRBV6-5 to TRBJ1-5; the D gene is possibly TRBD1 (5 bases). Trimming removed 0 bases from V and 2 bases from J, with 8 bases in between. The length of the CDR3 is 15 residues. Germline V CDR1 and CDR2: MNHEY, SVGAGI. The CDR3 region has the DNA TGTGCCAGCAGTTACTCGGGAGGGGGCAATCAGCCCCAGCATTTT. Protein product: CASSYSGGGNQPQHF.

This clone is a singleton in its sample. The chain links TRBV7-8 to TRBJ1-6; D remains unclear. The CDR3 loop spans 15 amino acids. V lost 2 bases to trimming and J lost 7 bases, with 12 bases between them. Per the germline V gene, CDR1 is SGHVS and CDR2 is FQNEAQ. Here the CDR3 reads CASSLTQAKNSPLHF. CDR3 nucleotide sequence: TGTGCCAGCAGCTTAACGCAGGCTAAAAATTCACCCCTCCACTTT.

This sequence joins TRBV5-4 and TRBJ1-2, with D maybe TRBD1 (6 bases). The CDR3 is 15 residues long. Trimming stripped 0 bases from V and 3 bases from J, with 12 bases between. Germline V gene lookup returns CDR1 SGHNT and CDR2 YYREEE (reference sequence). In nucleotides, the CDR3 is TGTGCCAGCAGCTTGGCGGGGGGCGCGGACTATGGCTACACCTTC. It specifies CASSLAGGADYGYTF.

The J gene is TRBJ2-2, the V gene TRBV21-1; no check of the table's D call, TRBD1, against the DNA was made. TRBV21-1 is listed as a pseudogene. The CDR3 sequence is 15 residues long. CDR3 in DNA: TGTGCCAGCAGCAAAGGCCAAGGGGTGGTCGGGGAGCTGTTTTTT. Translation: CASSKGQGVVGELFF.

This clone was observed many times. The J gene is TRBJ1-3, the V gene TRBV10-3, with D uncertain. CDR3 length: 14 amino acids. In germline, CDR1 is ENHRY, CDR2 SYGVKD. Trimming took off 3 bases at V and 0 bases at J, with 6 bases between the two ends. DNA of the CDR3: TGTGCCATCAGTGAATTGTACTCTGGAAACACCATATATTTT. Protein: CAISELYSGNTIYF.

The rearrangement uses TRBV6-5 and TRBJ2-3, with D unclear. The germline V gene has CDR1 MNHEY and CDR2 SVGAGI. Trimming shortened V by 2 bases and J by 2 bases, and 8 bases separated the two germline ends. The CDR3 totals 14 residues. The CDR3 sequence is CASSYREATDTQYF. CDR3 DNA: TGTGCCAGCAGTTACCGAGAAGCCACAGATACGCAGTATTTT.

The CDR3 nucleotides are TGTGCCACCATAGCGGGATCATCCTACGAGCAGTACTTC. Translated, it gives CATIAGSSYEQYF. The V gene is TRBV24-1, the J gene TRBJ2-7; 8 nucleotides match TRBD2. J gave up 1 base and V 8 bases, and 3 bases lay outside the gene matches. The CDR3 loop spans 13 amino acids. CDR1 and CDR2 (germline): KGHDR, SFDVKD.

J is TRBJ2-5 and V is TRBV10-1, with D perhaps matching TRBD1 (5 bases). V lost 0 bases, J lost 3 bases, and 5 bases lay in between. The germline V gene encodes CDR1 WNHNN and CDR2 SYGVQD (reference sequence). CDR3 size: 13 residues. CDR3 amino acids: CASSESTEETQYF. CDR3 coding DNA: TGCGCCAGCAGTGAGTCGACAGAAGAGACCCAGTACTTC.

The CDR3 here is CASSLGAGGRETQYF. CDR3 DNA sequence: TGCGCCAGCAGCTTGGGCGCGGGGGGACGAGAGACCCAGTACTTC. The gene calls are TRBV5-1 and TRBJ2-5, with TRBD2 matching 8 bases. The CDR3 contains 15 residues. V was clipped by 0 bases and J by 4 bases; unmatched bases: 5. Germline CDR1 is SGHRS and CDR2 is YFSETQ.

The chain carries TRBV28 and TRBJ1-4, with a weak D call TRBD1 (6 bases). CDR1 MDHEN and CDR2 SYDVKM come from the germline V gene. Trimming took 4 bases from V and 0 from J, leaving 12 bases between them. The CDR3 extends over 16 amino acids. The CDR3 region is CASSSRQVATNEKLFF. In nucleotides, the CDR3 is TGTGCCAGCAGTTCCAGACAGGTTGCAACTAATGAAAAACTGTTTTTT.

The chain employs TRBV2 and TRBJ1-5; D is uncertain. Trimming took 4 bases from V and 7 from J, leaving 17 bases between them. CDR1 is SNHLY, CDR2 FYNNEI, per germline. This CDR3 has 15 amino acids. This CDR3 is CASSGGREGLQPQHF. The CDR3 nucleotides are TGTGCCAGCAGTGGGGGAAGGGAGGGCTTGCAGCCCCAGCATTTT. Together with reference TRBV2 and TRBJ1-5, the CDR3 gives the full variable domain: EPEVTQTPSHQVTQMGQEVILRCVPISNHLYFYWYRQILGQKVEFLVSFYNNEISEKSEIFDDQFSVERPDGSNFTLKIRSTKLEDSAMYFCASSGGREGLQPQHFGDGTRLSIL.

The rearrangement links TRBV7-6 to TRBJ2-5, with D possibly TRBD1 on 5 matching bases. Deletions cut 5 bases from V and 4 bases from J, with 17 bases between. The CDR3 runs to 15 residues. The germline V gene encodes CDR1 SGHVS and CDR2 FNYEAQ. The CDR3 DNA reads TGTGCCAGCAGCATCGGTCAGGGTCAGGGAGAGACCCAGTACTTC. Translated, it gives CASSIGQGQGETQYF.